The rows below give T cell receptor beta chains drawn from one sample of a study of cytomegalovirus exposure and HLA in healthy donors. Sequenced by immunoSEQ multiplex PCR; TCRdb stores in-frame clones only, minus some. The sample data list 75,000 to 85,000 clones. What was sequenced was PBMCs. The receptors originated from a man younger than 30 in good health and CMV-seropositive. Each CDR3 is given with its conserved first and last residue.

cdr3_aa,j_call,v_call
CARGWGVGGYTF,TRBJ1-2,TRBV6-8
CASSLGRKETQYF,TRBJ2-5,TRBV11-2
CASSPGRSGTDF,TRBJ2-7,TRBV7-8
CASGGGLFNYGYTF,TRBJ1-2,TRBV9
CASSPDRISNQPQHF,TRBJ1-5,TRBV19
CASSLASTSNPYEQYF,TRBJ2-7,TRBV7-9
CASSQGGLPNTQYF,TRBJ2-3,TRBV4-2
CASSPGQVFNYGYTF,TRBJ1-2,TRBV19
CASSPEQGRGYTF,TRBJ1-2,TRBV11-2
CASSITSGGSYNEQFF,TRBJ2-1,TRBV19
CASSLDDINYGYTF,TRBJ1-2,TRBV5-1
CASSLAAGDAEKLFF,TRBJ1-4,TRBV5-1